The rows below give T cell receptor beta chains drawn from one sample of a study of blood T cell repertoires in COVID-19. The table came from immunoSEQ multiplex PCR; TCRdb's copy has only in-frame clones and leaves some out. The data contain about 190,000 clones, 88% of them singletons. The sequenced sample was peripheral blood. The receptor set was obtained from a man in his forties or fifties with active or convalescent COVID-19. Both conserved end residues are part of each CDR3. Fields, in order: D gene, J gene, CDR3 length, clone size, V gene, CDR3 DNA, CDR3 protein. A D gene is named only where the DNA matches it firmly. Size is stated for part of the rows, as once, few or many counts, or as a class when the clone is expanded.

TRBD2 TRBJ2-1 17 NA TRBV4-2 TGTGCCAGCAGCCAGGTAGGGACTAGCGGCTCCTACAATGAGCAGTTCTTC CASSQVGTSGSYNEQFF
TRBD1 TRBJ1-2 14 NA TRBV6-5 TGTGCCAGCAGTACGACAGGGGTCAACTATGGCTACACCTTC CASSTTGVNYGYTF
TRBD2 TRBJ2-1 19 NA TRBV5-1 TGCGCCAGCAGCTTGATTGGACTAGCGGGAGGGAGCTCCTACAATGAGCAGTTCTTC CASSLIGLAGGSSYNEQFF
TRBD2 TRBJ2-1 19 NA TRBV7-2 TGTGCCAGCAGCTTAAAGGGACCGCCTTTAGCGGGATTTCTTATTGAGCAGTTCTTC CASSLKGPPLAGFLIEQFF
TRBD1 TRBJ1-6 16 few TRBV28 TGTGCCAGCAGCCGACCCACGACAGGGGATAATTCACCCCTCCACTTT CASSRPTTGDNSPLHF
TRBD1 TRBJ1-2 15 NA TRBV6-5 TGTGCCAGCAGCCCGGGACAGGGAGCTAACTATGGCTACACCTTC CASSPGQGANYGYTF
NA TRBJ2-5 14 NA TRBV5-4 TGTGCCAGCAGCTTTCCCGGGACAAAAGAGACCCAGTACTTC CASSFPGTKETQYF
TRBD1 TRBJ1-3 15 NA TRBV11-3 TGTGCCAGCAGCTCTACAGGGGGCTCTGGAAACACCATATATTTT CASSSTGGSGNTIYF
NA TRBJ1-1 13 NA TRBV6-5 TGTGCCAGCAGTTATTCACGTGAGGGTGAAGCTTTCTTT CASSYSREGEAFF
NA TRBJ2-5 15 NA TRBV21-1 TGTGCCAGCAACATTAACCGGGACAGGCTCGAGACCCAGTACTTC CASNINRDRLETQYF
TRBD1 TRBJ1-1 13 NA TRBV30 TGTGCCTGGATATACAGGGGGAACACTGAAGCTTTCTTT CAWIYRGNTEAFF
NA TRBJ2-1 13 few TRBV12-3/TRBV12-4 TGTGCCAGCAGCTCCCTAGCGAGGAATGAGCAGTTCTTC CASSSLARNEQFF